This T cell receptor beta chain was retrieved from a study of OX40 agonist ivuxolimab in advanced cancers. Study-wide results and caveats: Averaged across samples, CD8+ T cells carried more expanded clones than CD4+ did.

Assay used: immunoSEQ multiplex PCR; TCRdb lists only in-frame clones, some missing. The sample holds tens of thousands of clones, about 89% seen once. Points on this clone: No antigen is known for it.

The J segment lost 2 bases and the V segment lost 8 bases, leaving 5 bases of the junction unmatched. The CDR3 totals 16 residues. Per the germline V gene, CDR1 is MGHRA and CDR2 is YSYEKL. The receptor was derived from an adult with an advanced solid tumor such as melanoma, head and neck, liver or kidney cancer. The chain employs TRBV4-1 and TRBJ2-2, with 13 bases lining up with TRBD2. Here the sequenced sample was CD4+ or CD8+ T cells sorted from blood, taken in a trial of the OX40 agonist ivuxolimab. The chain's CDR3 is CASELAGGYNTGELFF. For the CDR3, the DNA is TGCGCCAGCGAACTAGCGGGAGGGTATAACACCGGGGAGCTGTTTTTT.